This T cell receptor (beta chain) was sequenced for a study of blood T cell repertoires in COVID-19. Across the study: The United States, Italy and Spain were the sources of the acute and convalescent COVID-19 samples. T cells, B-cell-depleted T cells, or PBMCs supplied cDNA or gDNA.

The CDR3 loop spans 17 amino acids. Germline loops: CDR1 KGHSH, CDR2 LQKENI. The V gene lost 1 base and the J gene lost 7 bases, with 20 bases spanning the gap. Source study methods: Counts of nucleated cells, estimated from reference gene primer amplification, were obtained. Sequenced by immunoSEQ multiplex PCR; TCRdb stores in-frame clones only, minus some. V and J calls and clone size follow that table, whereas D and trimming were derived from the DNA. Of under 85,000 clones listed, around 89% were seen once; the top ten hold 14%. The chain employs TRBV18 and TRBJ2-1; the D is unclear. The sample taken for sequencing was peripheral blood. The clonotype originates from a man between 65 and 85 years old with active or convalescent COVID-19. The CDR3 reads CASSPREAVPNGNEQFF. The CDR3 nucleotides read TGTGCCAGCTCACCACGAGAGGCGGTCCCCAATGGAAATGAGCAGTTCTTC.